The clone carrying this TCR beta chain has only one observation. The target antigen is unknown. The sample is drawn from a study of PD-1 blockade in classical Hodgkin lymphoma. Study-wide findings and caveats: Significant TCR diversity gains by C4D1 occurred in CD4+ but not CD8+ cells.

Germline V CDR1 and CDR2: SGHVS, FQNEAQ. Germline trimming cut 7 bases from V and 5 bases from J; bases unmatched to any gene: 16. The CDR3 spans 17 residues. Sample time point: cycle 4 day 1 (C4D1), after more than five weeks of nivolumab. With no exception, relapse followed autologous stem cell transplantation in all patients, and brentuximab vedotin exposure varied. The data were produced by immunoSEQ multiplex PCR, yet TCRdb's version contains in-frame clones alone and is incomplete. This table holds just under 65,000 clones, about 90% found once. This sequence originates from a human donor with classical Hodgkin lymphoma. The source was peripheral blood mononuclear cells (PBMCs), collected before the fourth cycle of nivolumab. The chain links TRBV7-8 to TRBJ2-2; 7 bases agree with TRBD2. The CDR3 region has the DNA TGTGCCAGCACCGATCCTCGCAGCGGGGAGGGAACCGGGGAGCTGTTTTTT. Translating it yields CASTDPRSGEGTGELFF.